Included here is one T cell receptor (beta chain) sequence, with context. An amount of RNA that ranged from 0.5 to 1 ug was reverse transcribed with random hexamers. MiXCR, applied by TCRdb to the immunoSEQ multiplex PCR reads, yields one record per CDR3 protein. The table lists around 150,000 distinct CDR3 sequences, 90% to 95% of them singletons. This entry comes from a study of CD8 T cells in Susac syndrome. Germline V gives CDR1 SQVTM, CDR2 ANQGSEA. With 8 bases removed from V and 0 bases from J, the gap between germline ends came to 17 bases. The CDR3 contains 14 residues. Negative magnetic isolation gave CD8+ and CD4+ cells; FACS enriched CD8+ TEMRA.

This receptor was obtained from a human donor with multiple sclerosis. Input material: CD4+ T cells from PBMCs. The chain combines TRBV29-1 with TRBJ2-7, with TRBD1 as a possible D gene (7 bases). As DNA, the CDR3 is TGCAGCAGTCGGAGGGGGGACAGCTCCTACGAGCAGTACTTC. Translation: CSSRRGDSSYEQYF.